Following are 24 T cell receptor beta chains from one sample sequenced in a study of CD8+ T cells in alopecia areata. The treatment was: oral pan-JAK inhibitor, 5-10 mg twice daily. The sequencing template was cDNA reverse transcribed from extracted RNA. Data came from immunoSEQ multiplex PCR; TCRdb stores just in-frame clones and leaves some out. The data hold 150,000 to 200,000 clones, with 45% to 60% observed a single time. The sequencing here drew on CD8+ T cells sorted from blood, taken around week 54, from a patient treated with tofacitinib. The origin of the receptors is a human donor with alopecia areata.

This chain uses TRBV27 with TRBJ1-5; TRBD1 might be the D (6 bases). The CDR3 is 16 amino acids. The V and J ends lost 2 bases and 0 bases respectively, with 11 bases between them. CDR1 is MNHEY and CDR2 is SMNVEV in the germline V gene (reference sequence). The CDR3 nucleotides are TGTGCCAGCAGTTTACCCCAGGGGACTAGCAATCAGCCCCAGCATTTT. Translating it yields CASSLPQGTSNQPQHF.

This clone was observed once. The chain joins TRBV18 to TRBJ1-1, with no clear D. CDR1 is KGHSH, CDR2 LQKENI, per germline. The V and J ends lost 0 bases and 10 bases respectively, with 9 bases between them. There are 12 residues in the CDR3. The CDR3 region is CASSPPKDLAFF. The CDR3 DNA is TGTGCCAGCTCACCACCCAAGGATTTAGCTTTCTTT.

J is TRBJ2-7 and V is TRBV5-1; TRBD1 matches at 7 bases. Germline trimming cut 3 bases from V and 4 bases from J; bases unmatched to any gene: 10. CDR1 SGHRS and CDR2 YFSETQ come from the germline V gene. There are 15 residues in the CDR3. The CDR3, as DNA: TGCGCCAGCAGCTGGAGTGGACAGGTTGAATACGAGCAGTACTTC. Encoded protein: CASSWSGQVEYEQYF.

This clone was picked up a small number of times. This chain links TRBV10-3 with TRBJ2-1; TRBD1 matches 7 bases. Losses at the gene ends were 3 bases for V and 3 bases for J; bases not matched to a gene: 2. Germline V gives CDR1 ENHRY, CDR2 SYGVKD. CDR3 length equals 14 residues. Written as DNA, the CDR3 is TGTGCCATCAGTGATCGGGACAGCTACAATGAGCAGTTCTTC. Residues: CAISDRDSYNEQFF.

The table lists this clone with a few counts. This chain links TRBV10-3 with TRBJ1-5; unclear D gene. The CDR3 length is 14 residues. The germline CDR1 and CDR2 sequences are ENHRY and SYGVKD. V was trimmed by 3 bases and J by 0 bases, leaving 6 bases between them. The CDR3: CAISELNSNQPQHF. In nucleotides, the CDR3 is TGTGCCATCAGTGAACTCAATAGCAATCAGCCCCAGCATTTT.

This clone was counted a few times. This rearrangement joins TRBV7-9 to TRBJ2-5; TRBD2 matches 11 bases. Germline V gives CDR1 SEHNR, CDR2 FQNEAQ (reference sequence). Trimming took 4 bases from V and 1 from J; bases not matched to a gene: 8. The CDR3 length is 17 residues. The CDR3 sequence: CASSSGEGLAAQETQYF. CDR3 bases: TGTGCCAGCAGCTCTGGTGAGGGACTAGCGGCCCAAGAGACCCAGTACTTC.

This clone has a single count. The chain is built from TRBV6-6 and TRBJ2-1, with D perhaps matching TRBD1 (6 bases). The germline V gene has CDR1 MNHNY and CDR2 SVGAGI (reference sequence). The CDR3 length is 13 residues. Trimming stripped 6 bases from V and 5 bases from J, with 11 bases between. The DNA of the CDR3 is TGTGCCAGCAGAGGTCAGGGGAACAATGAGCAGTTCTTC. This translates into CASRGQGNNEQFF.

The chain carries TRBV6-5 and TRBJ2-1; D tentatively fits TRBD1 or TRBD2 (6 bases each). CDR1 and CDR2 from the germline V gene are MNHEY and SVGAGI. The CDR3 runs 14 residues. V was trimmed by 4 bases and J by 5 bases, leaving 12 bases between them. CDR3 DNA: TGTGCCAGCAGTTTTGGGGGGCCCCACAATGAGCAGTTCTTC. This codes for CASSFGGPHNEQFF.

This clone has a handful of counts. The rearrangement uses TRBV14 and TRBJ2-2; D is possibly TRBD2 (6 bases). This CDR3 is built from 15 residues. In germline, CDR1 is SGHDN, CDR2 FVKESK. V was pared by 2 bases and J by 2 bases, with 9 bases between. The CDR3 is CASSQRRANTGELFF. The CDR3 region has the DNA TGTGCCAGCAGCCAACGGAGGGCAAACACCGGGGAGCTGTTTTTT.

The chain is built from TRBV11-2 and TRBJ2-5; D is uncertain. The CDR3 length is 11 residues. Looked up from germline, CDR1 is SGHAT and CDR2 is FQNNGV. Trimming shortened V by 1 base and J by 5 bases, and 2 bases separated the two germline ends. CDR3 amino acids: CASSLAETQYF. In DNA, the CDR3 is TGTGCCAGCAGCTTAGCGGAGACCCAGTACTTC.

This clone has a handful of counts. The V call is TRBV27, the J call TRBJ2-1, with TRBD2 matching 12 bases. The CDR3 contains 14 residues. After removal of 4 bases from V and 8 bases from J, the junction contained 3 bases not matched to a gene. Per the germline V gene, CDR1 is MNHEY and CDR2 is SMNVEV (reference sequence). The chain's CDR3 is CASSSRTSGDEQFF. As DNA, the CDR3 is TGTGCCAGCAGTTCCCGGACTAGCGGGGATGAGCAGTTCTTC.

This sequence joins TRBV7-2 and TRBJ2-3, with a possible D match to TRBD2 (6 bases). The germline gives CDR1 SGHTA, CDR2 FQGNSA. Deletions cut 3 bases from V and 0 bases from J, with 13 bases between. This CDR3 spans 16 amino acids. CDR3 coding DNA: TGTGCCAGCAGCTTGTCTAGCGTACCTAGCACAGATACGCAGTATTTT. Protein: CASSLSSVPSTDTQYF.

A remark on this clone: The same CDR3 is also encoded by other DNA sequences in this sample. The CDR3 reads CASSIRDSNQPQHF. The CDR3 nucleotides are TGTGCCAGTAGTATACGTGATAGCAATCAGCCCCAGCATTTT. The genes are TRBV19 and TRBJ1-5; D is unclear. Germline V gene lookup returns CDR1 LNHDA and CDR2 SQIVND (reference sequence). This CDR3 contains 14 residues. V was shortened by 2 bases and J by 0 bases, with 5 bases between the two germline ends.

The chain couples TRBV27 to TRBJ1-1; tentative D call: TRBD1 (6 bases). This CDR3 is built from 13 residues. V was trimmed by 6 bases and J by 4 bases, leaving 12 bases between them. Germline V gene sequence: CDR1 MNHEY, CDR2 SMNVEV (reference sequence). The CDR3 loop reads CASRGQSSTEAFF. The CDR3 DNA sequence: TGTGCCAGCAGAGGACAGTCCTCCACTGAAGCTTTCTTT.

The chain couples TRBV7-9 to TRBJ1-2, with a possible D match to TRBD1 (6 bases). The CDR3 consists of 15 residues. V was trimmed by 3 bases and J by 5 bases, leaving 16 bases between them. Germline V gene sequence: CDR1 SEHNR, CDR2 FQNEAQ (reference sequence). The CDR3 loop is CASSFMDRALYGYTF. The CDR3 DNA is TGTGCCAGCAGCTTCATGGACAGAGCACTGTATGGCTACACCTTC.

About this clone: Additional DNA sequences in this sample encode the identical CDR3. The V call is TRBV30, the J call TRBJ2-3; perhaps TRBD2 as D (5 bases). This CDR3 has 12 amino acids. The V end lost 0 bases, the J end lost 4 bases, and 5 bases lay between the germline ends. Germline assignment: CDR1 GTSNPN and CDR2 SVGIG (reference sequence). CDR3 residues: CAWSVGADTQYF. As DNA, the CDR3 is TGTGCCTGGAGTGTGGGAGCAGATACGCAGTATTTT.

This chain links TRBV11-2 with TRBJ2-5, with D uncertain. With 5 bases removed from V and 0 bases from J, the gap between germline ends came to 4 bases. Germline-derived CDR1 and CDR2 are SGHAT and FQNNGV. The CDR3 is made up of 12 amino acids. For the CDR3, the DNA is TGTGCCAGCAGCCATTACCAAGAGACCCAGTACTTC. Protein sequence: CASSHYQETQYF.

This chain uses TRBV13 with TRBJ2-1, with D uncertain. Germline loops: CDR1 PRHDT, CDR2 FYEKMQ (reference sequence). Deletions cut 2 bases from V and 8 bases from J, with 7 bases between. The CDR3 spans 12 residues. The CDR3, as DNA: TGTGCCAGCAGCTTAAGAGTGGATGAGCAGTTCTTC. It codes for CASSLRVDEQFF.

This clone was detected only a few times. This chain connects TRBV19 to TRBJ1-6; TRBD1 matches 9 bases. The CDR3 is made up of 15 amino acids. V dropped 3 bases and J dropped 7; count of bases not matched to a gene: 4. Germline assignment: CDR1 LNHDA and CDR2 SQIVND (reference sequence). In DNA, the CDR3 is TGTGCCAGTAGTATTGACAGGGGGGACAATTCACCCCTCCACTTT. This encodes CASSIDRGDNSPLHF.

In its sample, this clone was seen many times. V is TRBV14 and J is TRBJ2-3; perhaps TRBD1 as D (5 bases). The CDR3 is made up of 15 amino acids. Germline assignment: CDR1 SGHDN and CDR2 FVKESK. V lost 3 bases and J 3 bases, leaving 13 bases between the germline ends. CDR3 region: CASSQSGSGTDTQYF. Here the CDR3 DNA reads TGTGCCAGCAGCCAGAGTGGGTCAGGGACAGATACGCAGTATTTT. The full variable domain, completed using reference TRBV14 and TRBJ2-3, is EAGVTQFPSHSVIEKGQTVTLRCDPISGHDNLYWYRRVMGKEIKFLLHFVKESKQDESGMPNNRFLAERTGGTYSTLKVQPAELEDSGVYFCASSQSGSGTDTQYFGPGTRLTVL.

CDR3 amino acids: CASSPAERSRDTQYF. The CDR3 bases are TGTGCCAGCAGCCCAGCGGAGCGGTCCAGGGATACGCAGTATTTT. The V call is TRBV7-2, the J call TRBJ2-3; possibly TRBD2 for D (5 bases). Germline V gene sequence: CDR1 SGHTA, CDR2 FQGNSA. CDR3 length equals 15 residues. Trimming left V 5 bases short and J 6 bases short, with 18 bases between.

This chain uses TRBV30 with TRBJ2-1; 8 nucleotides agree with TRBD1. Per germline, CDR1 GTSNPN and CDR2 SVGIG (reference sequence). V dropped 0 bases and J dropped 7; count of bases not matched to a gene: 8. There are 15 residues in the CDR3. The CDR3 protein is CAWSVGQGARNEQFF. The CDR3 coding sequence is TGTGCCTGGAGTGTAGGGCAGGGGGCGCGGAATGAGCAGTTCTTC.

Only one count was recorded for this clone. This chain joins TRBV7-9 and TRBJ2-7; 9 bases fit TRBD1. The germline CDR1 and CDR2 sequences are SEHNR and FQNEAQ (reference sequence). The CDR3 sequence is 15 residues long. The ends lost 4 bases at V and 2 bases at J; junction bases unmatched: 6. The CDR3 is CASSSSGQGAYEQYF. The CDR3 DNA sequence: TGTGCCAGCAGCTCCTCGGGACAGGGCGCCTACGAGCAGTACTTC.

This clone was counted between two and nine times. J is TRBJ2-2 and V is TRBV7-6, with D unresolved. CDR3 length equals 12 residues. CDR1 is SGHVS, CDR2 FNYEAQ, per germline. Trimming pared 5 bases from V and 9 bases from J, leaving 10 bases between. CDR3 loop: CASSPLDRELFF. In nucleotides, the CDR3 is TGTGCCAGCAGCCCCCTTGATAGGGAGCTGTTTTTT.